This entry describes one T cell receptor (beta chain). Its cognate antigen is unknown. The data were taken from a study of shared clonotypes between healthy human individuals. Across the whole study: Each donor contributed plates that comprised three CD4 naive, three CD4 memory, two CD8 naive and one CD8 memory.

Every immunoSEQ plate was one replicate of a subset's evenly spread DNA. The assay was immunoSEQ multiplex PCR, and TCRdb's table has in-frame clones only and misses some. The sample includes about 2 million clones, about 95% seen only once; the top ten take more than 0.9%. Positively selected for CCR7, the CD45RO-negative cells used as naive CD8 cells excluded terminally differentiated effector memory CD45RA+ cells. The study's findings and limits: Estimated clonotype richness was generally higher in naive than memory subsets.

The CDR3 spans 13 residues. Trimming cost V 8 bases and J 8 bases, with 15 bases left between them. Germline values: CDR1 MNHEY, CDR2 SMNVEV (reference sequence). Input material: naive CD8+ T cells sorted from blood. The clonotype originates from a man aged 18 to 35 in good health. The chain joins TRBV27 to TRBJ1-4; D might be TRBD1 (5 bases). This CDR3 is CASGAGVGEKLFF. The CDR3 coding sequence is TGTGCCAGCGGGGCGGGGGTCGGAGAAAAACTGTTTTTT.